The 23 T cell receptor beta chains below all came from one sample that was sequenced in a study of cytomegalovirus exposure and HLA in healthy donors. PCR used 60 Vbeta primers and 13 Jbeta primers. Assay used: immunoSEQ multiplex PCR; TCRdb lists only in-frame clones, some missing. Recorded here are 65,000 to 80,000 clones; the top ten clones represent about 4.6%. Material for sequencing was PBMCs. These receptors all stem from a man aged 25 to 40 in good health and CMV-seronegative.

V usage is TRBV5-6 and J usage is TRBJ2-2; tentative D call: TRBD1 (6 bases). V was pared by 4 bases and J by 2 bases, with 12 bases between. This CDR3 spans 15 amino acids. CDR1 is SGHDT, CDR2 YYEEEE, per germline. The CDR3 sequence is CASSLMTGNTGELFF. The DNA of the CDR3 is TGTGCCAGCAGCCTGATGACAGGAAACACCGGGGAGCTGTTTTTT.

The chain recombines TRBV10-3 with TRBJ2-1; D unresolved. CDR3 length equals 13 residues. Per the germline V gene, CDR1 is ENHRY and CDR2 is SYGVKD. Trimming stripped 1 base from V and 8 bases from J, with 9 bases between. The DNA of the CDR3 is TGTGCCATCAGTGAGTTCCGGTTGGATGAGCAGTTCTTC. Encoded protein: CAISEFRLDEQFF.

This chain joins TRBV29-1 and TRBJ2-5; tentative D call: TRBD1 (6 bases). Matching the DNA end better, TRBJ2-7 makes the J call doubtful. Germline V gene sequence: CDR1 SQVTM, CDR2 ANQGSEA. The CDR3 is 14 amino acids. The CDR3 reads CSFENRASSYEQYF. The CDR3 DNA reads TGCAGCTTCGAGAACAGGGCGAGCTCCTACGAGCAGTACTTC.

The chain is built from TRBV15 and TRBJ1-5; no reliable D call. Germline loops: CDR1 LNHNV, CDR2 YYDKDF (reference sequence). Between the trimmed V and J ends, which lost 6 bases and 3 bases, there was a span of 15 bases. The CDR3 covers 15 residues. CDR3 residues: CATRGPEGYNQPQHF. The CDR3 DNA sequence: TGTGCCACCAGAGGACCGGAGGGATACAATCAGCCCCAGCATTTT. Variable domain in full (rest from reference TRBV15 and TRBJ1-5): DAMVIQNPRYQVTQFGKPVTLSCSQTLNHNVMYWYQQKSSQAPKLLFHYYDKDFNNEADTPDNFQSRRPNTSFCFLDIRSPGLGDTAMYLCATRGPEGYNQPQHFGDGTRLSIL.

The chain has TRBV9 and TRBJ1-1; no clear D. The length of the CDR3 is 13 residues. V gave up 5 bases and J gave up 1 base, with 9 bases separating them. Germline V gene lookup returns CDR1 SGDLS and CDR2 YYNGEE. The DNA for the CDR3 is TGTGCCAGCAGTACCCAGGAGAACACTGAAGCTTTCTTT. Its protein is CASSTQENTEAFF.

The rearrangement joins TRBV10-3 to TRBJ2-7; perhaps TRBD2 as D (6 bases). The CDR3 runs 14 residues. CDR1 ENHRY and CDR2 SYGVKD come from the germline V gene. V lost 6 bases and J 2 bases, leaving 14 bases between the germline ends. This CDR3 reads CAISYTSSPYEQYF. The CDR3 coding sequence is TGTGCCATCAGCTATACTAGCAGCCCCTACGAGCAGTACTTC.

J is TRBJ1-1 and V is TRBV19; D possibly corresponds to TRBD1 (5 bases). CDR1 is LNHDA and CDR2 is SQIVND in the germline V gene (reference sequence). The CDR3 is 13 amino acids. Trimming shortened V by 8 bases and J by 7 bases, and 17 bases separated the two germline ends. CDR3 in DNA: TGTGCCAGTTTAAAGGGGCGTTTTGGTGAAGCTTTCTTT. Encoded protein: CASLKGRFGEAFF. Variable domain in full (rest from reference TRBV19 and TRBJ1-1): DGGITQSPKYLFRKEGQNVTLSCEQNLNHDAMYWYRQDPGQGLRLIYYSQIVNDFQKGDIAEGYSVSREKKESFPLTVTSAQKNPTAFYLCASLKGRFGEAFFGQGTRLTVV.

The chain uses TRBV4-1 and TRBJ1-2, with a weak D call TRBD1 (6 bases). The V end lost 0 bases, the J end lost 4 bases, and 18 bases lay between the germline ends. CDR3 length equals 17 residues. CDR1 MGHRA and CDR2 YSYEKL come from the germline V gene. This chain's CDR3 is CASSQEGAGWAFYGYTF. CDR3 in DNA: TGCGCCAGCAGCCAAGAGGGGGCAGGATGGGCCTTCTATGGCTACACCTTC.

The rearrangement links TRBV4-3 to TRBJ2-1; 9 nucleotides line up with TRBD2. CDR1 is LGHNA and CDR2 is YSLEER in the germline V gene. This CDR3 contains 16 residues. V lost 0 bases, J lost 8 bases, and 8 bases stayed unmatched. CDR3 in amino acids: CASSQDGGRGEYEQFF. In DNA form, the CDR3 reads TGCGCCAGCAGCCAAGATGGCGGGAGGGGGGAATATGAGCAGTTCTTC.

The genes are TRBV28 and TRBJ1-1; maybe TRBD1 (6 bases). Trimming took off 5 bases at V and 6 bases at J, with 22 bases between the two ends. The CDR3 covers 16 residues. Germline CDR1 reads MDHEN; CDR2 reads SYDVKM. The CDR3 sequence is CASSQHTGSRVAEAFF. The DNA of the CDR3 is TGTGCCAGCAGTCAACATACAGGGTCTAGAGTTGCTGAAGCTTTCTTT.

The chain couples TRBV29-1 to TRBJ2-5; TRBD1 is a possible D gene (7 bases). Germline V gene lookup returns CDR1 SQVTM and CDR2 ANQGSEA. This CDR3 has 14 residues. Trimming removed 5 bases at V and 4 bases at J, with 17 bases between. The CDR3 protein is CSVQEGALGETQYF. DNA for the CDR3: TGCAGCGTTCAGGAGGGGGCGCTGGGAGAGACCCAGTACTTC.

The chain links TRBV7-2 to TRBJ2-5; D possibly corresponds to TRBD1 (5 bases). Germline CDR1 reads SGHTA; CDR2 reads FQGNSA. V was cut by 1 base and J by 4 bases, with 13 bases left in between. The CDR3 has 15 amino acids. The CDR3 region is CASSLGRQLGETQYF. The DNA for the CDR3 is TGTGCCAGCAGCTTAGGTCGACAGTTAGGAGAGACCCAGTACTTC.

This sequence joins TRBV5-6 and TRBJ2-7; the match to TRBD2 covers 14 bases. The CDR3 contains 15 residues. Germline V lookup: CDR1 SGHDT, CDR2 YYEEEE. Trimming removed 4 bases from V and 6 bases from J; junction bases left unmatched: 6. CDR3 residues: CASSRLAGGPGEQYF. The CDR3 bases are TGTGCCAGCAGCCGACTAGCGGGAGGGCCGGGCGAGCAGTACTTC.

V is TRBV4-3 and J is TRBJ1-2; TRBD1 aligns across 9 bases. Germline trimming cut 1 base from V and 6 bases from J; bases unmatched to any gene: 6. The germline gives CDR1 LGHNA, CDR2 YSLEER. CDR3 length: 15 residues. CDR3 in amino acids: CASSQGTGTGNGYTF. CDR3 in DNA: TGCGCCAGCAGCCAAGGCACCGGGACAGGGAATGGCTACACCTTC.

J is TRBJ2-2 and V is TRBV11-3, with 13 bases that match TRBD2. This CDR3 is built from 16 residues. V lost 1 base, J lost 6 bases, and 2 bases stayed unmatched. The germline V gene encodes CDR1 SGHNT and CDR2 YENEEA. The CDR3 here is CASSLGLAGGPGELFF. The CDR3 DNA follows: TGTGCCAGCAGCTTAGGACTAGCGGGAGGCCCCGGGGAGCTGTTTTTT.

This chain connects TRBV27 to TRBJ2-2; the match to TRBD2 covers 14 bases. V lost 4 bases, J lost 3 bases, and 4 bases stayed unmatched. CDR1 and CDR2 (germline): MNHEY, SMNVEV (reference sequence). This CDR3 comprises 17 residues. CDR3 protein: CASSSRLAGGYTGELFF. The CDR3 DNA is TGTGCCAGCAGTTCCCGACTAGCGGGGGGGTACACCGGGGAGCTGTTTTTT.

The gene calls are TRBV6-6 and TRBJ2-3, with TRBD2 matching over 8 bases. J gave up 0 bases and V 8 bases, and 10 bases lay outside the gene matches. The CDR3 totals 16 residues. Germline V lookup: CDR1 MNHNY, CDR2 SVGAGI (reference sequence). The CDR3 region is CASRNIAGTSTDTQYF. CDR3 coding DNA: TGTGCCAGCCGAAATATAGCGGGGACTAGCACAGATACGCAGTATTTT.

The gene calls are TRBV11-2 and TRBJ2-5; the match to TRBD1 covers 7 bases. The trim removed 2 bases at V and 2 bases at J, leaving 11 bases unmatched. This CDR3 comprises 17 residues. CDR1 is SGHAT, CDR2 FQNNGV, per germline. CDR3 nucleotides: TGTGCCAGCAGCTTAAAGCCAGGGGGTCCAAGACAAGAGACCCAGTACTTC. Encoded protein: CASSLKPGGPRQETQYF.

CDR3 sequence: CASSPRRGSEQYF. In DNA, the CDR3 is TGTGCCAGCTCACCACGTCGCGGGAGCGAGCAGTACTTC. This chain joins TRBV18 and TRBJ2-7, with 7 bases identical to TRBD2. With V trimmed by 1 base and J by 6 bases, 3 bases remained unmatched. CDR3 length equals 13 residues. Germline-derived CDR1 and CDR2 are KGHSH and LQKENI. Looking up the rest from reference TRBV18 and TRBJ2-7 gives the full variable domain: NAGVMQNPRHLVRRRGQEARLRCSPMKGHSHVYWYRQLPEEGLKFMVYLQKENIIDESGMPKERFSAEFPKEGPSILRIQQVVRGDSAAYFCASSPRRGSEQYFGPGTRLTVT.

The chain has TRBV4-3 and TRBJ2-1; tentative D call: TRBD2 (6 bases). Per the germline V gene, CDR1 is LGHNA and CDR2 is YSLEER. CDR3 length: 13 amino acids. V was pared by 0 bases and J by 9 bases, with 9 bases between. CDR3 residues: CASSQDLRGEQFF. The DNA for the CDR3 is TGCGCCAGCAGCCAAGATTTGCGGGGTGAGCAGTTCTTC.

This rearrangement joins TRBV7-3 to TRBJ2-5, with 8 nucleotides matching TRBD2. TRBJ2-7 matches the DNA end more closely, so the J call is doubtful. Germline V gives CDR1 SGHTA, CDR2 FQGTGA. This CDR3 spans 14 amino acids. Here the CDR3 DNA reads TGTGCCAGCAGCTCCCTCCCCACTAGCGGCGAGCAGTACTTC. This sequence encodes CASSSLPTSGEQYF.

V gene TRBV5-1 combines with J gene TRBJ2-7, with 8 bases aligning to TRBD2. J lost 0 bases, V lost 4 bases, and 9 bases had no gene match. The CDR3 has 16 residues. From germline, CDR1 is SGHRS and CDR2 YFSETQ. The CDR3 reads CASSPLGLAASYEQYF. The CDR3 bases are TGCGCCAGCAGCCCCTTAGGACTAGCAGCCTCCTACGAGCAGTACTTC.

The CDR3, as DNA: TGCAGCGTTGTATCGACTTTGGAGGGTATCTCTGGAAACACCATATATTTT. Amino acid sequence: CSVVSTLEGISGNTIYF. The chain employs TRBV29-1 and TRBJ1-3; D not resolved. This CDR3 spans 17 amino acids. Trimming took off 4 bases at V and 0 bases at J, with 19 bases between the two ends. The V gene's germline CDR1 is SQVTM and CDR2 ANQGSEA. Together with reference TRBV29-1 and TRBJ1-3, the CDR3 gives the full variable domain: SAVISQKPSRDICQRGTSLTIQCQVDSQVTMMFWYRQQPGQSLTLIATANQGSEATYESGFVIDKFPISRPNLTFSTLTVSNMSPEDSSIYLCSVVSTLEGISGNTIYFGEGSWLTVV.